The clone carrying this TCR beta chain was seen repeatedly, ten times or more. Trimming cost V 1 base and J 5 bases; bases outside gene matches: 7. This CDR3 spans 16 amino acids. CDR1 is MNHNS and CDR2 is SASEGT in the germline V gene. A second PCR of roughly 6 to 12 cycles used a sample-barcoded 5' primer and a J-beta primer mix. Using its own MiXCR run on the 5' RACE reads, TCRdb lists one record per CDR3 protein. The sample consists of more than 600,000 distinct CDR3 sequences, around a quarter of them appearing once. This entry comes from a study of blood T cells in healthy people across ages. Whenever a sample was processed, at least 6.5 million PBMCs were isolated. In addition, the sample was reused for a study of T cells of mothers and their children. From that study: In this cohort, donors were three healthy Caucasian mothers plus their six children.

This chain joins TRBV6-1 and TRBJ2-7; 11 bases are a match to TRBD2. The sequence was obtained from a boy aged 5-17 years in good health. Sequenced sample: blood. The DNA for the CDR3 is TGTGCCAGCAGTGAAGGCGGTAGCGGGAGGGCCCACGAGCAGTACTTC. Its translation is CASSEGGSGRAHEQYF.